This TCR beta chain was sequenced during a study of shared clonotypes between healthy human individuals. Study overall: Each donor's CD8 memory used one plate, CD8 naive two, each CD4 subset three. Study findings and constraints: Clonotype sharing across several donors was observed for approximately 5% of naive CD4 clonotypes.

Losses at the gene ends were 4 bases for V and 4 bases for J; bases not matched to a gene: 10. Germline CDR1 and CDR2: SGHRS and YFSETQ. This CDR3 is built from 15 residues. The protocol was immunoSEQ multiplex PCR, while the TCRdb copy is restricted to in-frame clones and leaves out a portion. The table shows around 240,000 clones, with 50% to 75% occurring only once. In regard to this clone: Its antigen is not identified.

The TCR was taken from a man under 40 in good health. Sequenced input: memory CD4+ T cells sorted from blood. Subset described: CD45RA-negative fraction. V is TRBV5-1 and J is TRBJ2-7; 8 positions agree with TRBD2. CDR3 bases: TGCGCCAGCAGCCCGGGGGGGAAGAGAGTGTACGAGCAGTACTTC. Encoded protein: CASSPGGKRVYEQYF. Looking up the rest from reference TRBV5-1 and TRBJ2-7 gives the full variable domain: KAGVTQTPRYLIKTRGQQVTLSCSPISGHRSVSWYQQTPGQGLQFLFEYFSETQRNKGNFPGRFSGRQFSNSRSEMNVSTLELGDSALYLCASSPGGKRVYEQYFGPGTRLTVT.